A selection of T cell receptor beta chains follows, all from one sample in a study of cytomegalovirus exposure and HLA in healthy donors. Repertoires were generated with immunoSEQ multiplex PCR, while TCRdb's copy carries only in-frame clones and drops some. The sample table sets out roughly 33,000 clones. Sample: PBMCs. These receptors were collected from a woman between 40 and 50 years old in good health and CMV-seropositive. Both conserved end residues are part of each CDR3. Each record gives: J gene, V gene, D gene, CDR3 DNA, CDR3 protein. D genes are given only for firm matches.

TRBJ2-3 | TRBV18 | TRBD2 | TGTGCCAGCTCACCACCGACAGTAGCGGGAGGTGGAGATACGCAGTATTTT | CASSPPTVAGGGDTQYF
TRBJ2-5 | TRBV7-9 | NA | TGTGCCAGCAGCCGCCAAGAGACCCAGTACTTC | CASSRQETQYF
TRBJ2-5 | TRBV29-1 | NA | TGCAGCGTTGAGGGACTCCAAGAGACCCAGTACTTC | CSVEGLQETQYF
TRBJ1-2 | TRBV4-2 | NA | TGTGCCAGCAGCCAACGGGGGGCTATGGGGGGCTACACCTTC | CASSQRGAMGGYTF
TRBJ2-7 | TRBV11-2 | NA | TGTGCCAGCAGCCCCGAAAGGGGAGGCGTGGAGCAGTACTTC | CASSPERGGVEQYF
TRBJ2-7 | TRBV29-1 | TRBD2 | TGCAGCGCCCGAGGGACTAGCGGGAGGAACGAGCAGTACTTC | CSARGTSGRNEQYF
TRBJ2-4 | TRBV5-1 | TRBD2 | TGCGCCAGCAGCTTAGGGGACTATAACATTCAGTACTTC | CASSLGDYNIQYF
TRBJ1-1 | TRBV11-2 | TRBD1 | TGTGCCAGCAGCTTAGGAGTCGACAGGGGGTACACTGAAGCTTTCTTT | CASSLGVDRGYTEAFF
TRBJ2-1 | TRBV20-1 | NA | TGCAGTGCTATGAGTTACAATGAGCAGTTCTTC | CSAMSYNEQFF
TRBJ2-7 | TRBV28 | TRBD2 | TGTGCCAGCAGTCCAGCGGGACCATCCTACGAGCAGTACTTC | CASSPAGPSYEQYF
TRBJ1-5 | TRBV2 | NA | TGTGCCAGCAGTGATAAACAGGGCTATCAGCCCCAGCATTTT | CASSDKQGYQPQHF
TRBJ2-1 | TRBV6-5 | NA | TGTGCCAGCAGACCCGGGGGTTCTTTCGGTGAGCAGTTCTTC | CASRPGGSFGEQFF
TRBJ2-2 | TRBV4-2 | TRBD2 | TGTGCCAGCAGGCAGGAGCGGGAGGTTCGAGGCGGGGAGCTGTTTTTT | CASRQEREVRGGELFF
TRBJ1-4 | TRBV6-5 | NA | TGTGCCAGCAGTTACTCGGGGCGAGGAGAAAAACTGTTTTTT | CASSYSGRGEKLFF
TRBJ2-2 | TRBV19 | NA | TGTGCCAGTAGTACCTTACAGGGTATCCCCGGGGAGCTGTTTTTT | CASSTLQGIPGELFF
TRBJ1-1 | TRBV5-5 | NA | TGTGCCAGCAGCGACTACCGACAGGTGAACACTGAAGCTTTCTTT | CASSDYRQVNTEAFF
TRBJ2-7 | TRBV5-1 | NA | TGCGCCAGCAGCTTGGGGTGGGGGGTACTACAAGACGAGCAGTACTTC | CASSLGWGVLQDEQYF
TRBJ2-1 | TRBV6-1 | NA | TGTGCCAGCAGTGAGGCAGGGAATGAGCAGTTCTTC | CASSEAGNEQFF
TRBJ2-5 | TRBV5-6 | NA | TGTGCCAGCAGCTTGGTGGGTGGGGCCGAAGGTGGGGAGACCCAGTACTTC | CASSLVGGAEGGETQYF
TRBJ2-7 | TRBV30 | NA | TGTGCCTGGAAAAGAGAACCCAACTCCTACGAGCAGTACTTC | CAWKREPNSYEQYF
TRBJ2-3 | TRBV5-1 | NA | TGCGCCAGCAGCCCAGCCCCAGCGGGTTACACAGATACGCAGTATTTT | CASSPAPAGYTDTQYF
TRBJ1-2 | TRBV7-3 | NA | TGTGCCAGCAGCGAAAACGCCGGGGTTTCTGGCTACACCTTC | CASSENAGVSGYTF
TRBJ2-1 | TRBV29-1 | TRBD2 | TGCAGCGTTGAAGTAGGGACTAGCGGATATTACAATGAGCAGTTCTTC | CSVEVGTSGYYNEQFF
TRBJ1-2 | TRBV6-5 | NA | TGTGCCAGCAGTCCCTGGACAGCCGCTAACTATGGCTACACCTTC | CASSPWTAANYGYTF
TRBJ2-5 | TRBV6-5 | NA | TGTGCCAGGGGGCCGGGCGCCGGTGAGCAGTACTTC | CARGPGAGEQYF
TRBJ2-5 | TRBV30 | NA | TGTGCCTGGAGTGTTGGGTCTGGGGAGCAGTACTTC | CAWSVGSGEQYF
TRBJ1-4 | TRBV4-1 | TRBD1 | TGCGCCAGCAGCCAAGATTCCCCCCGGGACAGGCGGGAAAAACTGTTTTTT | CASSQDSPRDRREKLFF
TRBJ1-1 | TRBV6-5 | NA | TGTGCCAGCAGTTACTCGGTGGAGGGAAGAGCTTTCTTT | CASSYSVEGRAFF
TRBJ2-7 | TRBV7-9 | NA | TGTGCCAGCAGCCCGGGGTTACCCTACGAGCAGTACTTC | CASSPGLPYEQYF
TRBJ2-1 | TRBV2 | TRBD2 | TGTGCCAGCAGTCACGGACTAGCGGGCTCCTACAATGAGCAGTTCTTC | CASSHGLAGSYNEQFF
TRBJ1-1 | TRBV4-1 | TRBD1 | TGCGCCAGCAGCCAGCTACACAGGGGACGGAACACTGAAGCTTTCTTT | CASSQLHRGRNTEAFF
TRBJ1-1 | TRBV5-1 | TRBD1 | TGCGCCAGCAGCCCAGGGGGCGCAGGACCTGAAGCTTTCTTT | CASSPGGAGPEAFF
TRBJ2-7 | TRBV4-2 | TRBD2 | TGTGCCAGCAGCCAAGAGACTAGCGGGAGTAGCTCCTACGAGCAGTACTTC | CASSQETSGSSSYEQYF
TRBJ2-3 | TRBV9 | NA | TGTGCCAGCAGCGTAGACGGGAGAGCCCCTAGCACAGATACGCAGTATTTT | CASSVDGRAPSTDTQYF
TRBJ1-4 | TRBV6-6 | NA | TGTGCCAGCAGCCCAAGGGGGGGGGATGAAAAACTGTTTTTT | CASSPRGGDEKLFF
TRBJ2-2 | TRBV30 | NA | TGTGCCTGGACCAGTGCGGGATGGACCGGGGAGCTGTTTTTT | CAWTSAGWTGELFF
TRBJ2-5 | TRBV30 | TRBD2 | TGTGCCGTACTAAATAGCGGGAGCGGGAAAGAGACCCAGTACTTC | CAVLNSGSGKETQYF
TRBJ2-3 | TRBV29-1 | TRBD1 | TGCAGCGTAGACCAGGGACAGCAATTATTTAGCACAGATACGCAGTATTTT | CSVDQGQQLFSTDTQYF
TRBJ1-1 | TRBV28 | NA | TGTGCCAGCAGTTTTATGGTTTCCTTCAGTGAAGCTTTCTTT | CASSFMVSFSEAFF
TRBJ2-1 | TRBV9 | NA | TGTGCCAGCAGCGTAGATAAGGGGGTACCCTACAATGAGCAGTTCTTC | CASSVDKGVPYNEQFF
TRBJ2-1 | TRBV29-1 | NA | TGCAGCGTTGAAGTTTACCGAACAGAGAATGAGCAGTTCTTC | CSVEVYRTENEQFF
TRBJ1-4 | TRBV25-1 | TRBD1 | TGTGCCAGCAGTGGGTACAGGGGGCGGAATGAAAAACTGTTTTTT | CASSGYRGRNEKLFF
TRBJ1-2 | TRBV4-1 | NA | TGCGCCAGCAGCCAAGATTTCGGCAGGAATTACTATGGCTACACCTTC | CASSQDFGRNYYGYTF
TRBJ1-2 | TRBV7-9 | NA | TGTGCCAGCAGATTAGGGGACTGGGGAGGAAGCGGCTACACCTTC | CASRLGDWGGSGYTF
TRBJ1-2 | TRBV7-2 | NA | TGTGCCAGCAGCTTAGGCCAGCGCTATGGCTACACCTTC | CASSLGQRYGYTF
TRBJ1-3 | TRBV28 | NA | TGTGCCAGCAGTTCTACCAGACAGGGAAACACCATATATTTT | CASSSTRQGNTIYF
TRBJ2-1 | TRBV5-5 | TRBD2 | TGTGCCAGCAGCTTCTTGGCTAGCGGGATAAATGAGCAGTTCTTC | CASSFLASGINEQFF
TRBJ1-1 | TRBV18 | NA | TGTGCCAGCTCACCAACGAGGGATACTGAAGCTTTCTTT | CASSPTRDTEAFF
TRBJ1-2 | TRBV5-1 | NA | TGCGCCAGCAGCTTGGTAGGAGGGTCTAACTATGGCTACACCTTC | CASSLVGGSNYGYTF
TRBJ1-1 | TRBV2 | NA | TGTGCCAGCAGCGCCGGGGACACTGAAGCTTTCTTT | CASSAGDTEAFF
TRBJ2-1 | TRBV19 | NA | TGTGCCAGTAGTATAATGGGACTCAACAATGAGCAGTTCTTC | CASSIMGLNNEQFF
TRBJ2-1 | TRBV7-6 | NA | TGTGCCAGCAGCTTAGCGAGTAGCTTTGAGCAGTTCTTC | CASSLASSFEQFF
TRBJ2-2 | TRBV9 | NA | TGTGCCAGCAGCCCGGGGACTCGAAACACCGGGGAGCTGTTTTTT | CASSPGTRNTGELFF
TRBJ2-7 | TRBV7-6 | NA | TGTGCCAGCAGCTTCCAGGTCTCGGTACCCTACGAGCAGTACTTC | CASSFQVSVPYEQYF
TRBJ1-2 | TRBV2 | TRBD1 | TGTGCCAGCAGCGAACAGGGGGACTATGGCTACACCTTC | CASSEQGDYGYTF
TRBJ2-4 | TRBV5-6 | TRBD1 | TGTGCCAGCAGCTTGGCGGGGACAGAAAACATTCAGTACTTC | CASSLAGTENIQYF
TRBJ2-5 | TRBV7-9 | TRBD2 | TGTGCCAGCAGCTTAGGACATAGCGGGAGTGGAGAGACCCAGTACTTC | CASSLGHSGSGETQYF
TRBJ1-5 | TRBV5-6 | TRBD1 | TGTGCCAGCAGTTCGGGGGACAGCATCAATCAGCCCCAGCATTTT | CASSSGDSINQPQHF
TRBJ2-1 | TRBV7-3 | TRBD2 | TGTGCCAGCAGCTTCTTAACGGGAGGGCAAGATGAGCAGTTCTTC | CASSFLTGGQDEQFF